This TCR beta chain was found in a study of blood T cell repertoires in COVID-19. Study context: The analysed material was cDNA or gDNA that came from T cells, B-cell-depleted T cells, or PBMCs.

This clone was observed once. Assay: immunoSEQ multiplex PCR; the TCRdb copy retains only in-frame clones and omits some. The sample carries some 200,000 clones, approximately 80% recorded once. In terms of age and location, participants ranged from about 18 to 100 years and lived in roughly 22 US areas. Clinical histories supplied by participants themselves formed the basis of cohort assignment. Unmatched junction bases numbered 2, after V lost 4 bases and J lost 2 bases. Germline V gene sequence: CDR1 MNHNS, CDR2 SASEGT. This CDR3 is built from 14 residues. V and J are TRBV6-1 and TRBJ1-5; the match to TRBD1 covers 7 bases. Input material: PBMCs or T cells enriched from blood (not recorded which). The source is a woman in her fifties or sixties with acute COVID-19. CDR3 bases: TGTGCCAGCAGTGTCCAGGGGGGCAATCAGCCCCAGCATTTT. Its protein product is CASSVQGGNQPQHF.